Below, one T cell receptor beta chain is given with its context. Its specificity is not known. The sample is drawn from a study of CXCR3-negative and CXCR3-positive naive CD8 T cells. Regarding the study as a whole: Comparably high diversity marked both naive subsets, whereas memory CD8+ cells had much lower diversity. With respect to TRBV-TRBJ usage, naive CXCR3-negative and CXCR3-positive cells were similar; memory differed. A higher hydrophobicity marked the TRB CDR3s of CXCR3-positive naive cells versus CXCR3-negative naive cells.

CDR1 LNHNV and CDR2 YYDKDF come from the germline V gene (reference sequence). This CDR3 contains 15 residues. At a few hundred thousand cells each, triplicate sorts were carried out for each CD8+ T cell subset. Naive cells were sorted as CD45RO-, CCR7+, CD27+ and CD95-. 5' RACE that incorporated UMI labels was used to prepare the TRB cDNA libraries. TCRdb re-called the 5' RACE reads, yielding one record per CDR3 amino acid sequence without DNA. The sample holds around 80,000 distinct CDR3 sequences. The sample comprised naive CXCR3+ CD8+ T cells from blood. The sample's subset: CD45RO-CCR7+CD27+CD95- naive CD8+ T cells expressing CXCR3 (TNR3+). The receptor comes from a human donor in good health. Some clones in this sample may be carry-over from other donors' samples. The V call is TRBV15, the J call TRBJ2-1; lacking DNA, the TRBD2 call made by TCRdb goes unchecked. The CDR3: CATSRGSSGGHEQFF.